This T cell receptor beta chain was captured in a study of human T cells and chemical hapten exposure. Findings and limits, study-wide: DPC sensitization did not alter TCRs above 1 in 1000 frequency.

A note on this clonotype: Its antigen remains unknown.

The library attached unique molecular identifiers to individual cDNA molecules. Each CDR3 protein is one row after TCRdb ran MiXCR on the RACE reads. The sample has just over 90,000 distinct CDR3 sequences, 8.5% to 9% seen once. Time point specified: healthy volunteer bleed at 2 weeks. Blood, whole and unfractionated, served as the source for total RNA extraction. Germline CDR1 SGHAT, CDR2 FQNNGV. The CDR3 runs 16 residues. V lost 0 bases to trimming and J lost 2 bases; unmatched junction nucleotides: 6. Sequencing used whole blood. The clonotype was recovered from a female donor in good health. Some clones in this sample may be carry-over from other donors' samples. The rearrangement links TRBV11-2 to TRBJ1-1, with TRBD1 matching 7 bases. As DNA, the CDR3 is TGTGCCAGCAGCTTAGAGTTGTACAGGGGCAACACTGAAGCTTTCTTT. Translation: CASSLELYRGNTEAFF. Based on the CDR3 plus reference TRBV11-2 and TRBJ1-1, the full variable domain is EAGVAQSPRYKIIEKRQSVAFWCNPISGHATLYWYQQILGQGPKLLIQFQNNGVVDDSQLPKDRFSAERLKGVDSTLKIQPAKLEDSAVYLCASSLELYRGNTEAFFGQGTRLTVV.